This TCR beta chain came from a study of T cell changes during pregnancy in multiple sclerosis. V lost 2 bases, J lost 2 bases, and 10 bases lay in between. This CDR3 comprises 14 residues. The germline V gene has CDR1 GTSNPN and CDR2 SVGIG (reference sequence). Generated by immunoSEQ multiplex PCR, the TCRdb table keeps only in-frame clones and is missing some. This table holds 40,000 to 45,000 clones, around 89% found once. The source is a female donor with multiple sclerosis, enrolled in a pregnancy study. The V gene is TRBV30, the J gene TRBJ1-5, with D possibly TRBD1 on 6 matching bases. The source material was CD4+ T cells from peripheral blood mononuclear cells, sampled in the first trimester of pregnancy. In DNA form, the CDR3 reads TGTGCCTGGAGTTTAGCAGGGGGCAATCAGCCCCAGCATTTT. This encodes CAWSLAGGNQPQHF.